The 5 T cell receptor beta chains in this list originate from one sample, sequenced in a study of blood T cell repertoires in COVID-19. Here immunoSEQ multiplex PCR was the method, and the copy in TCRdb shows in-frame clones only, minus some. This sample has a few hundred thousand clones, with approximately 81% found just once. The sequenced material came from peripheral blood. These receptors originate from a woman younger than 35 with acute or convalescent COVID-19.

This chain links TRBV5-4 with TRBJ1-4; 11 bases map to TRBD1. This CDR3 is built from 15 residues. After removal of 3 bases from V and 5 bases from J, the junction contained 3 bases not matched to a gene. Germline V gene sequence: CDR1 SGHNT, CDR2 YYREEE (reference sequence). CDR3 sequence (DNA): TGTGCCAGCAGCTCCGGGACAGGGGGGAATGAAAAACTGTTTTTT. This encodes CASSSGTGGNEKLFF.

A few counts support this clone. The J gene is TRBJ2-3, the V gene TRBV19; no firm D call. The CDR3 runs 13 residues. The V end was cut by 4 bases, the J end by 0 bases, with 5 bases between. Germline V gene sequence: CDR1 LNHDA, CDR2 SQIVND (reference sequence). The CDR3: CASSTLSTDTQYF. The CDR3 DNA is TGTGCCAGTAGTACCCTAAGCACAGATACGCAGTATTTT. The full variable domain, its missing parts supplied by reference TRBV19 and TRBJ2-3, is DGGITQSPKYLFRKEGQNVTLSCEQNLNHDAMYWYRQDPGQGLRLIYYSQIVNDFQKGDIAEGYSVSREKKESFPLTVTSAQKNPTAFYLCASSTLSTDTQYFGPGTRLTVL.

Only a few counts were recorded for this clone. The chain joins TRBV29-1 to TRBJ1-3; no reliable D call. Trimming stripped 3 bases from V and 4 bases from J, with 7 bases between. CDR1 and CDR2 from the germline V gene are SQVTM and ANQGSEA. This CDR3 is built from 12 residues. In DNA form, the CDR3 reads TGCAGCGTTGAGACATGGGGAAACACCATATATTTT. This translates into CSVETWGNTIYF.

The rearrangement links TRBV4-1 to TRBJ1-6, with D uncertain. Trimming stripped 1 base from V and 7 bases from J, with 11 bases between. The germline V gene has CDR1 MGHRA and CDR2 YSYEKL. The CDR3 runs 15 residues. CDR3 region: CASSQGGGGNSPLHF. DNA of the CDR3: TGCGCCAGCAGCCAAGGTGGAGGCGGAAATTCACCCCTCCACTTT.

This rearrangement joins TRBV14 to TRBJ1-1; weak D call: TRBD1 (5 bases). This CDR3 spans 15 amino acids. CDR1 and CDR2 from the germline V gene are SGHDN and FVKESK. The V end lost 1 base, the J end lost 0 bases, and 9 bases lay between the germline ends. This CDR3 is CASSQGQGMNTEAFF. The CDR3 DNA follows: TGTGCCAGCAGCCAAGGGCAGGGAATGAACACTGAAGCTTTCTTT. Full variable domain (outside the CDR3, taken from reference TRBV14 and TRBJ1-1): EAGVTQFPSHSVIEKGQTVTLRCDPISGHDNLYWYRRVMGKEIKFLLHFVKESKQDESGMPNNRFLAERTGGTYSTLKVQPAELEDSGVYFCASSQGQGMNTEAFFGQGTRLTVV.